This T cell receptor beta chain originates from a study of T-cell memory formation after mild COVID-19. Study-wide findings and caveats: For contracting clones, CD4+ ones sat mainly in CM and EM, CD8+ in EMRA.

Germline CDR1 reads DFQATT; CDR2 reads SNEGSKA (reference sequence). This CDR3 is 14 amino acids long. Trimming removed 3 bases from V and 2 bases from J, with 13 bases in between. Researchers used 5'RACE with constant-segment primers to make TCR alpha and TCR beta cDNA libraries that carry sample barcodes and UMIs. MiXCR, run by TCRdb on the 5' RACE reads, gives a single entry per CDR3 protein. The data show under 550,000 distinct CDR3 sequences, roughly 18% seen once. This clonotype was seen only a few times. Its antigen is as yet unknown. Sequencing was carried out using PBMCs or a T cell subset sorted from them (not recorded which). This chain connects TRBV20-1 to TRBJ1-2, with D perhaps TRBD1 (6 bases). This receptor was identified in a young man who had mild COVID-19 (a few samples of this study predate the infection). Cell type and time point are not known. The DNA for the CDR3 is TGCAGTGCTAGCCCGGGACACAACAACTATGGCTACACCTTC. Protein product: CSASPGHNNYGYTF.